One T cell receptor beta chain is described in this entry. No antigen is known for it. Clones were read by immunoSEQ multiplex PCR, and TCRdb kept only the in-frame ones, dropping some. The sample lists about 26,000 clones, 65% to 80% seen once, with more than 9% in the top ten. The data were taken from a study of CD4 T cells in relation to SARS-CoV-2 and coronaviruses. Unexposed donor CD4+ T cells date from about 2011-2018, before the COVID-19 pandemic. The cells were cultured for less than twelve days before CD4+ T cells were isolated. Cells permitting, SARS-CoV-2 S/N and four cold-coronavirus spikes were tested on unexposed-donor CD4+ T cells. V was trimmed by 5 bases and J by 9 bases, leaving 17 bases between them. The CDR3 has 14 residues. Germline values: CDR1 MNHEY, CDR2 SVGAGI.

The chain employs TRBV6-5 and TRBJ2-1; D tentatively fits TRBD1 or TRBD2 (5 bases each). This receptor was obtained from a human donor in good health. Sequencing used CD4+ T cells from PBMCs, cultured in vitro. CDR3 sequence (DNA): TGTGCCAGCAGTACAGGACTCAGCTCGCGTGAGCAGTTCTTC. Translation gives CASSTGLSSREQFF.